What follows are 15 T cell receptor beta chains derived from one specimen sequenced in a study of blood T cells in healthy people across ages. It was with a sample-barcoded 5' primer and a J-beta primer mix that a second PCR of roughly 7 to 12 cycles was run. TCRdb fed the 5' RACE reads into MiXCR, producing one record per CDR3 protein. The profile covers 650,000 to 700,000 distinct CDR3 sequences, with over 40% appearing a single time and around an eighth taken by the ten largest. Sequencing was performed on blood. These receptors originate from a woman of 80 years or more in good health.

The chain is built from TRBV6-5 and TRBJ2-5, with 7 bases fitting TRBD2. This CDR3 contains 15 residues. Trimming took 4 bases from V and 2 from J; bases not matched to a gene: 7. The germline gives CDR1 MNHEY, CDR2 SVGAGI. CDR3 sequence: CASSSRSGAQETQYF. CDR3 DNA sequence: TGTGCCAGCAGTTCTAGGAGCGGGGCGCAAGAGACCCAGTACTTC.

CDR3: CASKENTGELFF. The CDR3 DNA follows: TGTGCCAGCAAGGAAAACACCGGGGAGCTGTTTTTT. This chain joins TRBV6-6 and TRBJ2-2; D ambiguous. Germline values: CDR1 MNHNY, CDR2 SVGAGI (reference sequence). The V gene lost 7 bases and the J gene lost 2 bases, with 5 bases spanning the gap. CDR3 size: 12 residues.

V gene TRBV11-2 combines with J gene TRBJ2-5, with D uncertain. Germline CDR1 SGHAT, CDR2 FQNNGV. V dropped 5 bases and J dropped 5 bases, with 12 bases sitting between them. This CDR3 has 13 residues. In DNA, the CDR3 is TGTGCCAGCAGCGTAGGCGCAGTCGAGACCCAGTACTTC. It translates to CASSVGAVETQYF.

With regard to this clonotype: A read error may be the cause here, since a much bigger clone is one base away. The genes are TRBV2 and TRBJ2-1, with 7 bases fitting TRBD2. V was clipped by 0 bases and J by 15 bases; unmatched bases: 14. From germline, CDR1 is SNHLY and CDR2 FYNNEI. CDR3 length: 15 amino acids. The CDR3 nucleotides are TGTGCCAGCAGTGAAGCTTCGGGACTAACGATCCCGGCGTTCTTC. It yields the protein CASSEASGLTIPAFF.

The J gene is TRBJ2-1, the V gene TRBV4-2; 9 bases map to TRBD2. Looked up from germline, CDR1 is LGHNA and CDR2 is YNFKEQ. After removal of 1 base from V and 9 bases from J, the junction contained 10 bases not matched to a gene. This CDR3 has 16 amino acids. The CDR3 reads CASSQVSGSGRSEQFF. The CDR3 DNA reads TGTGCCAGCAGCCAAGTGAGTGGGAGCGGGAGGTCTGAGCAGTTCTTC.

The genes are TRBV20-1 and TRBJ2-5, with D maybe TRBD2 (5 bases). This CDR3 comprises 11 residues. V lost 5 bases and J lost 4, with 8 bases in between. The germline V gene encodes CDR1 DFQATT and CDR2 SNEGSKA (reference sequence). CDR3 loop: CSAVEAETQYF. DNA for the CDR3: TGCAGTGCTGTGGAGGCAGAGACCCAGTACTTC.

A few counts support this clonotype. The genes are TRBV2 and TRBJ1-6, with D possibly TRBD1 on 6 matching bases. The V and J ends lost 6 bases and 8 bases respectively, with 14 bases between them. CDR1 and CDR2 from the germline V gene are SNHLY and FYNNEI. This CDR3 has 14 amino acids. This CDR3 is CASREGENHSPLHF. In DNA, the CDR3 is TGTGCCAGCAGGGAGGGGGAGAACCATTCACCCCTCCACTTT.

This clonotype appeared many times. The chain is built from TRBV2 and TRBJ2-3, with unresolved D. The germline gives CDR1 SNHLY, CDR2 FYNNEI. This CDR3 comprises 11 residues. V was shortened by 8 bases and J by 3 bases, with 6 bases between the two germline ends. This chain's CDR3 is CASELTDTQYF. In nucleotides, the CDR3 is TGTGCCAGCGAACTTACAGATACGCAGTATTTT.

A note on this clonotype: An end of the junction does not agree with germline; a read error may underlie this. The chain carries TRBV5-1 and TRBJ2-3; D is perhaps TRBD2 (6 bases). CDR3 length: 14 residues. Germline assignment: CDR1 SGHRS and CDR2 YFSETQ. Here the CDR3 DNA reads TGCGCCAGCAGCTTCGGGGGAGAAACAGATACGCGGTATTTT. It is translated as CASSFGGETDTRYF. The variable domain in full, completed from reference TRBV5-1 and TRBJ2-3, reads KAGVTQTPRYLIKTRGQQVTLSCSPISGHRSVSWYQQTPGQGLQFLFEYFSETQRNKGNFPGRFSGRQFSNSRSEMNVSTLELGDSALYLCASSFGGETDTRYFGPGTRLTVL.

The chain employs TRBV5-1 and TRBJ1-1; the D gene is possibly TRBD1 (6 bases). The germline V gene has CDR1 SGHRS and CDR2 YFSETQ. The CDR3 extends over 14 amino acids. V was clipped by 2 bases and J by 1 base, with 9 bases between them. CDR3 sequence: CASSFPGANTEAFF. The CDR3, as DNA: TGCGCCAGCAGCTTCCCAGGGGCGAACACTGAAGCTTTCTTT.

Notes on this clonotype: An end of the junction does not agree with germline; a read error may underlie this. The genes are TRBV7-2 and TRBJ2-1; D may be TRBD1 or TRBD2 (7 bases each). The CDR3 is made up of 15 amino acids. Germline lookup yields CDR1 SGHTA and CDR2 FQGNSA. CDR3 sequence: CASSYRQGGVNVQFF. The CDR3 DNA sequence: TGTGCCAGCAGCTACCGACAGGGAGGGGTCAATGTGCAGTTCTTC.

This clonotype was found many times. The chain is built from TRBV6-6 and TRBJ2-1, with TRBD2 as a possible D gene (6 bases). CDR1 is MNHNY and CDR2 is SVGAGI in the germline V gene (reference sequence). V was trimmed by 7 bases and J by 7 bases, leaving 17 bases between them. This CDR3 has 14 residues. CDR3 in amino acids: CASTSGTRGNEQFF. The CDR3 DNA sequence: TGTGCCAGCACCTCGGGCACACGGGGGAATGAGCAGTTCTTC.

A note on this clonotype: A much bigger clone sits one base away, suggesting this may be a read error. The chain employs TRBV20-1 and TRBJ2-7; TRBD1 agrees at 7 bases. Germline V gene sequence: CDR1 DFQATT, CDR2 SNEGSKA (reference sequence). Trimming cost V 3 bases and J 2 bases; bases outside gene matches: 4. This CDR3 region has 13 residues. Here the CDR3 DNA reads TGCAGTGCTAGTTTGGACAGGACCTACGAGCAGTACTTC. It specifies CSASLDRTYEQYF.

Concerning this clonotype itself: Sequence at one end of the junction differs from germline and may be a read error. V gene TRBV9 combines with J gene TRBJ2-6; D is unclear. This CDR3 is 18 amino acids long. The germline CDR1 and CDR2 sequences are SGDLS and YYNGEE. CDR3 region: CACSVGGQLNTGANVLTF. In DNA, the CDR3 is TGTGCCTGCAGCGTAGGTGGGCAGCTAAACACTGGGGCCAACGTCCTGACTTTC.

This clonotype was seen just once. The chain links TRBV28 to TRBJ1-1; TRBD1 might be the D (6 bases). The germline V gene has CDR1 MDHEN and CDR2 SYDVKM. CDR3 length: 15 residues. V was pared by 11 bases and J by 5 bases, with 24 bases between. CDR3 sequence reads: CAGIPRGAGRTEAFF. As DNA, the CDR3 is TGTGCCGGCATCCCTCGGGGGGCAGGTAGAACTGAAGCTTTCTTT.